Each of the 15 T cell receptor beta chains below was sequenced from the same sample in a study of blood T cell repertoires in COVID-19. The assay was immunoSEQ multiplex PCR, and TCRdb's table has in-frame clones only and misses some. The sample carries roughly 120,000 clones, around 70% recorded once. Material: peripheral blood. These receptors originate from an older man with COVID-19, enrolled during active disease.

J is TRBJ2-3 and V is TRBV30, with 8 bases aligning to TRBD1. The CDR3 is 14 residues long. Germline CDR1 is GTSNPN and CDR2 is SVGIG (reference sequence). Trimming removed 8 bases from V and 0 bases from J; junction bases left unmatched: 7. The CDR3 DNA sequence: TGTGCCCTCGGGACAGGCACTAGCACAGATACGCAGTATTTT. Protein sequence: CALGTGTSTDTQYF.

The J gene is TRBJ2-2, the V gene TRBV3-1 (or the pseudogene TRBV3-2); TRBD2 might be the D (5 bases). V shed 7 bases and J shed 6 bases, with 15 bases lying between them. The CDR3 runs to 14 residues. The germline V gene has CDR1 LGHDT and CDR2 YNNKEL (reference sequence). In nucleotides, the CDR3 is TGTGCCAGCACCCATACTTCGAGGGCCGGGGAGCTGTTTTTT. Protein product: CASTHTSRAGELFF.

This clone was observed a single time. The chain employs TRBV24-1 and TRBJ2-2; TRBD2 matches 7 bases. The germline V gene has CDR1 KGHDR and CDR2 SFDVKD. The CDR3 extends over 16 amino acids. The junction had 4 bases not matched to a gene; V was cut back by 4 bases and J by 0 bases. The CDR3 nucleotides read TGTGCCACCAGTGACCTGGGACTAACGAACACCGGGGAGCTGTTTTTT. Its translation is CATSDLGLTNTGELFF.

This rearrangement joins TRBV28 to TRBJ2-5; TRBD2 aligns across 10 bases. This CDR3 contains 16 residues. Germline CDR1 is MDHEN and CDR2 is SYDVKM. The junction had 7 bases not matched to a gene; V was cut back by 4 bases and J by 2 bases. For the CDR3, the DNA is TGTGCCAGCAGTTCACTAGCGGGGACCACACAAGAGACCCAGTACTTC. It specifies CASSSLAGTTQETQYF.

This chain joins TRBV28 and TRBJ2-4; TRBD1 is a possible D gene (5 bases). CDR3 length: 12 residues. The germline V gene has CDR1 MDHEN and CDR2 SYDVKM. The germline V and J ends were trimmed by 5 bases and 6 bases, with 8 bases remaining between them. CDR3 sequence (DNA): TGTGCCAGCAGTGTTCAGGGAAACATTCAGTACTTC. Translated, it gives CASSVQGNIQYF.

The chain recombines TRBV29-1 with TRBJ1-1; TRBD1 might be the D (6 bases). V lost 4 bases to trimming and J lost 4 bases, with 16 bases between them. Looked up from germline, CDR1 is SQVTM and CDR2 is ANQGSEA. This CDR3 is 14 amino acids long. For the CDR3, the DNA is TGCAGCGTTGCTCAGGGGACGTGGGGCACTGAAGCTTTCTTT. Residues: CSVAQGTWGTEAFF.

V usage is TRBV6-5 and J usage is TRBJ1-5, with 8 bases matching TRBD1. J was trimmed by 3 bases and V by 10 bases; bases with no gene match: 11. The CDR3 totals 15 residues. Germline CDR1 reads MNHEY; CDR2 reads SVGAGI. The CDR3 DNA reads TGTGCCATCAGGCGCCAGGGGGCGCTCAATCAGCCCCAGCATTTT. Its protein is CAIRRQGALNQPQHF.

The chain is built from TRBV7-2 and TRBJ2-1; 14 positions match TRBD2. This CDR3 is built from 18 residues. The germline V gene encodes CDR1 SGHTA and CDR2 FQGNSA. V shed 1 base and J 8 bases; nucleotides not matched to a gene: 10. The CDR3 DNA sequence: TGTGCCAGCAGCTTAGTCGTTAGACTAGCGGGAGGGCCCCATGAGCAGTTCTTC. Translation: CASSLVVRLAGGPHEQFF.

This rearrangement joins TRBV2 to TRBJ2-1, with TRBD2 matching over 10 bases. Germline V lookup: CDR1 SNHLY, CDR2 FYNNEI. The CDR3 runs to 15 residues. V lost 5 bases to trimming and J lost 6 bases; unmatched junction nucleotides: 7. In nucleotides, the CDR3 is TGTGCCAGCAGTAGAGGGCCTAGCGGGAGCAATGAGCAGTTCTTC. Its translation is CASSRGPSGSNEQFF.

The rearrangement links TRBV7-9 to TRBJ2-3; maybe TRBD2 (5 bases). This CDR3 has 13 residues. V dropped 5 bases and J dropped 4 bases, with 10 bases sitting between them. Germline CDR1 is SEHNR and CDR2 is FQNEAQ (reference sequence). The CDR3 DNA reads TGTGCCAGCAGCGCGGACTTGGCAGATACGCAGTATTTT. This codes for CASSADLADTQYF.

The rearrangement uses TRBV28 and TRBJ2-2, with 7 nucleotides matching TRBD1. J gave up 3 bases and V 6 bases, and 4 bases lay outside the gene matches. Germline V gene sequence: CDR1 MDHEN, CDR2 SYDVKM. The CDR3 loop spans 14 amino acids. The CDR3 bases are TGTGCCAGCAGAAGACAGGGTGACACCGGGGAGCTGTTTTTT. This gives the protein CASRRQGDTGELFF. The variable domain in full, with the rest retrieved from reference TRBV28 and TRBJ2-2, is DVKVTQSSRYLVKRTGEKVFLECVQDMDHENMFWYRQDPGLGLRLIYFSYDVKMKEKGDIPEGYSVSREKKERFSLILESASTNQTSMYLCASRRQGDTGELFFGEGSRLTVL.

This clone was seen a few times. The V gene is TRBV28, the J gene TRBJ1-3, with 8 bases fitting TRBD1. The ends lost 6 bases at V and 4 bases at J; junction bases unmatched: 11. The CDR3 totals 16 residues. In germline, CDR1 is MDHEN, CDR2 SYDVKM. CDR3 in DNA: TGTGCCAGCAGATCTACCGGGACAGGTGGCGGAAACACCATATATTTT. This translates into CASRSTGTGGGNTIYF.

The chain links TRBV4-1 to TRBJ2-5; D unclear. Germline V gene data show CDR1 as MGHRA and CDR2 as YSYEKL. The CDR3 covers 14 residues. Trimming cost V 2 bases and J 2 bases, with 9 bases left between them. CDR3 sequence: CASSQLRVQETQYF. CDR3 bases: TGCGCCAGCAGCCAATTACGCGTACAAGAGACCCAGTACTTC.

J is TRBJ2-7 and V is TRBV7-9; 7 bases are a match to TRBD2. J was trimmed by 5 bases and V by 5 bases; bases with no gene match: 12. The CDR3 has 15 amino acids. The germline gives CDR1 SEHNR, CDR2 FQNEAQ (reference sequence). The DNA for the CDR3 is TGTGCCAGCAGCGCTCGACTAGCCCCTCCTGACGAGCAGTACTTC. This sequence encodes CASSARLAPPDEQYF.

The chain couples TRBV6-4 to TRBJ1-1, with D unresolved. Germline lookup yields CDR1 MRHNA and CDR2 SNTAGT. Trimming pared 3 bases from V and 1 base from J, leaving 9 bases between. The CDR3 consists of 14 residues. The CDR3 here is CASSEVEANTEAFF. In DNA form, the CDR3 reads TGTGCCAGCAGTGAGGTGGAGGCGAACACTGAAGCTTTCTTT.